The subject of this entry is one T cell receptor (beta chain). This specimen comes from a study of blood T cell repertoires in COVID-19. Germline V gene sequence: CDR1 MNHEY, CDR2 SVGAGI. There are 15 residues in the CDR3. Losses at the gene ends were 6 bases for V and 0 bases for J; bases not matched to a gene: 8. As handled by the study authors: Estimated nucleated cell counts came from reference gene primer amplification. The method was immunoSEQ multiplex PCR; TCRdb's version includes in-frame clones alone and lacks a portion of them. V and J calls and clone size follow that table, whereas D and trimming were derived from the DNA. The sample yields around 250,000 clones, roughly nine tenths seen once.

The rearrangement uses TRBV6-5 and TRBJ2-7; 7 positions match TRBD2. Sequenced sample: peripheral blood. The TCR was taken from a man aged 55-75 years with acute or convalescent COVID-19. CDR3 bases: TGTGCCAGCAGCCCCGGGGGGTCGGGCTCCTACGAGCAGTACTTC. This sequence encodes CASSPGGSGSYEQYF.